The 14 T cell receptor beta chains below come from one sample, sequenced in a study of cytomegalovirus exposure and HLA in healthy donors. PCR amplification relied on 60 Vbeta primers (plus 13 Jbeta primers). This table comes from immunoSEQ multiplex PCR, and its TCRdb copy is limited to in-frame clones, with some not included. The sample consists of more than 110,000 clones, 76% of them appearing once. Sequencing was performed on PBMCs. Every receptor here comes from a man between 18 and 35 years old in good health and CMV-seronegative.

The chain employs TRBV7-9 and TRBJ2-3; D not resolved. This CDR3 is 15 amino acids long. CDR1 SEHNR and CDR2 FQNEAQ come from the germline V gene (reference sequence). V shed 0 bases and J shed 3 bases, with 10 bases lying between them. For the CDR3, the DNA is TGTGCCAGCAGCTTAGCCGGGTATTCAACAGATACGCAGTATTTT. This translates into CASSLAGYSTDTQYF.

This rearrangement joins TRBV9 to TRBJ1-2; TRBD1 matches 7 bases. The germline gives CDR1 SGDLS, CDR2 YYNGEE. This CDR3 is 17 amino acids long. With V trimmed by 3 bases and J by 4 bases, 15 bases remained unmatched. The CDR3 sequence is CASSAEGRTGASYGYTF. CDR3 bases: TGTGCCAGCAGCGCCGAGGGAAGGACAGGCGCCTCCTATGGCTACACCTTC.

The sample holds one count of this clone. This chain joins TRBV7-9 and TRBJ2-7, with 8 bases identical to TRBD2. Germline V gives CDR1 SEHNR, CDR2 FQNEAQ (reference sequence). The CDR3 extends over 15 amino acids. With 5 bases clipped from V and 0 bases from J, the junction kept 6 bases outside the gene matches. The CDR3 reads CASSPGGVDSYEQYF. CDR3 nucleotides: TGTGCCAGCAGCCCCGGGGGGGTGGACTCCTACGAGCAGTACTTC.

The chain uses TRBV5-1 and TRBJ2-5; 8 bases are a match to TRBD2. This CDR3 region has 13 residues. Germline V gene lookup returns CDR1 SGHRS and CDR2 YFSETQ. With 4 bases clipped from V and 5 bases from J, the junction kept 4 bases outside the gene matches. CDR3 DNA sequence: TGCGCCAGCAGCCCTACGGGGGGGGAGACCCAGTACTTC. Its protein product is CASSPTGGETQYF. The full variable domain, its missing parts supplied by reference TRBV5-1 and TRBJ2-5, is KAGVTQTPRYLIKTRGQQVTLSCSPISGHRSVSWYQQTPGQGLQFLFEYFSETQRNKGNFPGRFSGRQFSNSRSEMNVSTLELGDSALYLCASSPTGGETQYFGPGTRLLVL.

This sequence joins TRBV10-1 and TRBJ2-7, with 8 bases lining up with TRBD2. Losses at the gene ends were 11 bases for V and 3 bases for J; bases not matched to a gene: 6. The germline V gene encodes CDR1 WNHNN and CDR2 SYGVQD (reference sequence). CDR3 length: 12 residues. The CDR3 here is CAGAGTSYEQYF. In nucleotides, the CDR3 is TGCGCCGGGGCCGGGACTAGCTACGAGCAGTACTTC.

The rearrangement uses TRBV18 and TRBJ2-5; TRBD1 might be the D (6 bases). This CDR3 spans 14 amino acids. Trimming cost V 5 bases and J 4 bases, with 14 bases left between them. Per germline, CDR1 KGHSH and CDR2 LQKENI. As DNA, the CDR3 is TGTGCCAGCTCATCTACAGGGTCGGTAGAGACCCAGTACTTC. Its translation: CASSSTGSVETQYF.

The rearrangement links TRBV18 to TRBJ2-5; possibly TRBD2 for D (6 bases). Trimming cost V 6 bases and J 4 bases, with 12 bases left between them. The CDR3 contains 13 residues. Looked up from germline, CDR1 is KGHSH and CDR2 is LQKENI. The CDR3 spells CASSPSGGETQYF. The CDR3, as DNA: TGTGCCAGCTCGCCCTCCGGGGGAGAGACCCAGTACTTC.

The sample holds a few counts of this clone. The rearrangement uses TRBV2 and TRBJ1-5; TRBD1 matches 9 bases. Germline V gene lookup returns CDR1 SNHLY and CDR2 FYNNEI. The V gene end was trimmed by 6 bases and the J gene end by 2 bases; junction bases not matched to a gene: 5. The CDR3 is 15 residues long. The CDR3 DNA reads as TGTGCCAGCAGCGGAACAGGGGGCGGCAATCAGCCCCAGCATTTT. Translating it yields CASSGTGGGNQPQHF.

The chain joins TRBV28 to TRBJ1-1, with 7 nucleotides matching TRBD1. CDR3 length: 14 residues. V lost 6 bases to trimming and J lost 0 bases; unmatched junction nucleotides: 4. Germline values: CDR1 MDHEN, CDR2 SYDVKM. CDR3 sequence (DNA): TGTGCCAGCAGAGGACAGGTCATGAACACTGAAGCTTTCTTT. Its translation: CASRGQVMNTEAFF.

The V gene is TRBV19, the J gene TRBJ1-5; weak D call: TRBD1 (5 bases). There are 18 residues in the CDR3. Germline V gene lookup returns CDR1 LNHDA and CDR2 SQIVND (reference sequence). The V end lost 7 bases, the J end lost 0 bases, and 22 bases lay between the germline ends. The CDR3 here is CASTSGTGGSYSNQPQHF. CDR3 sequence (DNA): TGTGCCAGTACGTCCGGGACGGGGGGGTCTTATAGCAATCAGCCCCAGCATTTT.

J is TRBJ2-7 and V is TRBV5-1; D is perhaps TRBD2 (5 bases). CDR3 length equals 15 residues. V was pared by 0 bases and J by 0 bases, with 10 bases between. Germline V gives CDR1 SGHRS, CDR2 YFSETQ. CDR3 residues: CASSLAWESSYEQYF. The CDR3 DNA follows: TGCGCCAGCAGCTTGGCCTGGGAGTCCTCCTACGAGCAGTACTTC.

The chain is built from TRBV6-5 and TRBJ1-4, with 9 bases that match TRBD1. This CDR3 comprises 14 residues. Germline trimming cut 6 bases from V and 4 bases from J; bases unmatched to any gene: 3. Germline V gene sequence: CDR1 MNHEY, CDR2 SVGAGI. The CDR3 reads CASRETGGNEKLFF. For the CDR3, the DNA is TGTGCCAGCAGGGAGACAGGGGGTAATGAAAAACTGTTTTTT.

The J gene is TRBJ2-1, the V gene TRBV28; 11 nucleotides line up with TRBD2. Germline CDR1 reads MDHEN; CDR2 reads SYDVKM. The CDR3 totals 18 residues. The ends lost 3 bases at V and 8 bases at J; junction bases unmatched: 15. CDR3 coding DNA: TGTGCCAGCAGTTTCTTCTTCGGAACTAGCGGGAGTAGTGATGAGCAGTTCTTC. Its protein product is CASSFFFGTSGSSDEQFF.

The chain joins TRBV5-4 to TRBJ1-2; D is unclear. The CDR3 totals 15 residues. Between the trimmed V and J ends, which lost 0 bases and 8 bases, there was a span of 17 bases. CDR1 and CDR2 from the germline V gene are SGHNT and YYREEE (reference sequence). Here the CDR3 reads CASSLELSGPMGYTF. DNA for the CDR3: TGTGCCAGCAGCTTGGAGCTGTCAGGTCCGATGGGCTACACCTTC.